The entry below gives a single T cell receptor (beta chain) sequence along with its context. Its specificity is unknown. Germline and junction disagree at one end, which may indicate a read error. The data derive from a study of CD8 T cells in ankylosing spondylitis. Points from the study as a whole: Disease-linked clones bore a CD8+ phenotype, appearing relatively rarely in peripheral blood. In synovial fluid and blood from reactive arthritis, some motif variants were previously reported. It was reported that disease-linked clones were significantly enriched in matched ankylosing spondylitis synovial fluid.

Scientists made TCR beta libraries using quantitative 5'-RACE with molecular barcodes. TCRdb re-analysed the 5' RACE reads in MiXCR, keeping a single row per CDR3 protein. The repertoire holds about 150,000 distinct CDR3 sequences, with approximately 48% as singletons. The sequencing input was synovial fluid, either unsorted or a sorted T cell fraction (not recorded which). The sequence was obtained from a male donor with ankylosing spondylitis.

The DNA of the CDR3 is TGTGCCCTTCGCCCGGCCCTCGGGAAGCTGTTTTTT. This gives the protein CALRPALGKLFF. The V and J genes are TRBV12-3 or TRBV12-4 and TRBJ2-2; D perhaps matches TRBD2 (5 bases). This CDR3 is built from 12 residues.